Listed here are 29 T cell receptor beta chains from one sample, sequenced in a study of CD8+ T cells in alopecia areata. Following RNA extraction, reverse transcription yielded cDNA that acted as the sequencing template. Assay: immunoSEQ multiplex PCR; the TCRdb copy retains only in-frame clones and omits some. This sample has about 250,000 clones, with 45% to 70% found just once. This sample's treatment: oral pan-JAK inhibitor, 5-10 mg twice daily. The specimen was CD4+ T cells sorted from blood, collected at approximately week 52, from a patient treated with tofacitinib. These receptors all stem from a human donor with alopecia areata.

The genes are TRBV20-1 and TRBJ1-5; D is unresolved. Trimming took 7 bases from V and 1 from J, leaving 5 bases between them. The germline CDR1 and CDR2 sequences are DFQATT and SNEGSKA (reference sequence). The CDR3 contains 11 residues. The CDR3 here is CSVWSNQPQHF. In DNA form, the CDR3 reads TGCAGTGTGTGGAGCAATCAGCCCCAGCATTTT.

This clone has only one observation. The chain uses TRBV27 and TRBJ1-6; 10 bases match TRBD1. After removal of 3 bases from V and 7 bases from J, the junction contained 0 bases not matched to a gene. The CDR3 is 14 residues long. In germline, CDR1 is MNHEY, CDR2 SMNVEV (reference sequence). The CDR3 protein is CASSLGQGNSPLHF. The CDR3 nucleotides are TGTGCCAGCAGTTTGGGACAGGGGAATTCACCCCTCCACTTT.

The gene calls are TRBV19 and TRBJ2-7; the D gene is possibly TRBD2 (5 bases). The germline V gene has CDR1 LNHDA and CDR2 SQIVND (reference sequence). Trimming removed 5 bases at V and 3 bases at J, with 17 bases between. The CDR3 is 15 amino acids. As DNA, the CDR3 is TGTGCCAGTAGTCCGCTCGGGGTGGGTTACTACGAGCAGTACTTC. This codes for CASSPLGVGYYEQYF.

The chain is built from TRBV6-1 and TRBJ1-2, with 7 bases identical to TRBD1. Germline V gene lookup returns CDR1 MNHNS and CDR2 SASEGT. V shed 0 bases, J shed 4 bases, and the junction held 8 bases outside the gene matches. This CDR3 is built from 16 residues. The DNA for the CDR3 is TGTGCCAGCAGTGAAGCGGAAGGGGGCGTTGGCTATGGCTACACCTTC. Translating gives CASSEAEGGVGYGYTF.

About this clone itself: A far larger clone is only one base removed, so a read error is likely. In the same sample, other DNA sequences code for this CDR3. The chain employs TRBV25-1 and TRBJ2-7, with a tentative D call TRBD1 (6 bases). Deletions cut 3 bases from V and 3 bases from J, with 6 bases between. This CDR3 has 12 residues. The germline V gene encodes CDR1 MGHDK and CDR2 SYGVNS. CDR3 protein: CASSDRGYEQYF. The CDR3 nucleotides are TGTGCCAGCAGTGACAGGGGCTACGAGCAGTACTTC.

V usage is TRBV7-9 and J usage is TRBJ2-3; tentatively, D is TRBD1 (5 bases). Trimming shortened V by 5 bases and J by 2 bases, and 11 bases separated the two germline ends. This CDR3 region has 14 residues. Germline assignment: CDR1 SEHNR and CDR2 FQNEAQ (reference sequence). CDR3 region: CASSQWGITDTQYF. CDR3 nucleotide sequence: TGTGCCAGCAGCCAGTGGGGCATCACAGATACGCAGTATTTT.

This chain uses TRBV6-5 with TRBJ1-2, with D possibly being TRBD1 (6 bases). CDR1 and CDR2 (germline): MNHEY, SVGAGI. This CDR3 has 15 amino acids. V lost 2 bases, J lost 4 bases, and 14 bases lay in between. The CDR3 DNA reads as TGTGCCAGCAGTTACGGTGGGGGGCGCAGCTATGGCTACACCTTC. Its translation: CASSYGGGRSYGYTF.

The genes are TRBV30 and TRBJ1-2; the D gene is possibly TRBD1 (5 bases). Germline V gene lookup returns CDR1 GTSNPN and CDR2 SVGIG (reference sequence). Between the trimmed V and J ends, which lost 5 bases and 6 bases, there was a span of 16 bases. The CDR3 extends over 13 amino acids. CDR3 in amino acids: CAWSAGPRNGYTF. The CDR3 nucleotides read TGTGCCTGGTCGGCAGGGCCACGAAATGGCTACACCTTC.

A few counts support this clone. The chain couples TRBV7-3 to TRBJ2-2; D remains unclear. The V end lost 5 bases, the J end lost 2 bases, and 6 bases lay between the germline ends. This CDR3 contains 13 residues. CDR1 is SGHTA and CDR2 is FQGTGA in the germline V gene. This CDR3 reads CASSTPNTGELFF. Here the CDR3 DNA reads TGTGCCAGCAGCACCCCCAACACCGGGGAGCTGTTTTTT.

There are a few counts of this clone. The chain recombines TRBV6-6 with TRBJ2-5; tentatively, D is TRBD1 (6 bases). Trimming stripped 7 bases from V and 2 bases from J, with 20 bases between. The CDR3 consists of 16 residues. Germline V gene lookup returns CDR1 MNHNY and CDR2 SVGAGI (reference sequence). CDR3 in DNA: TGTGCCAGCACCCCAGGGGTGGGGGCTCTACAAGAGACCCAGTACTTC. It yields the protein CASTPGVGALQETQYF.

This clone has a handful of counts. This rearrangement joins TRBV7-2 to TRBJ2-7; possible D gene TRBD2, 5 bases. The CDR3 consists of 16 residues. Trimming cost V 4 bases and J 0 bases, with 16 bases left between them. Germline CDR1 is SGHTA and CDR2 is FQGNSA. Written as DNA, the CDR3 is TGTGCCAGCAGCTCAGAAGGAGGAGCTTTCTCCTACGAGCAGTACTTC. This encodes CASSSEGGAFSYEQYF.

The V and J genes are TRBV20-1 and TRBJ2-3; D might be TRBD1 (5 bases). The V gene's germline CDR1 is DFQATT and CDR2 SNEGSKA (reference sequence). V shed 4 bases and J shed 4 bases, with 6 bases lying between them. The CDR3 length is 11 residues. The chain's CDR3 is CSAIRADTQYF. In DNA, the CDR3 is TGCAGTGCTATCAGGGCAGATACGCAGTATTTT.

On this clone: Other DNA sequences in this sample translate to the same CDR3. The chain employs TRBV29-1 and TRBJ2-7; D gene ambiguous. CDR1 and CDR2 (germline): SQVTM, ANQGSEA. Between the trimmed V and J ends, which lost 4 bases and 0 bases, there was a span of 7 bases. The CDR3 extends over 12 amino acids. Here the CDR3 DNA reads TGCAGCGTTGGTACCAGCTCCTACGAGCAGTACTTC. It specifies CSVGTSSYEQYF.

This clone was seen more than once but under ten times. This chain links TRBV5-4 with TRBJ2-3, with 11 bases fitting TRBD2. The germline gives CDR1 SGHNT, CDR2 YYREEE (reference sequence). V lost 3 bases, J lost 4 bases, and 4 bases stayed unmatched. The CDR3 spans 15 residues. CDR3: CASSSATSGADTQYF. In nucleotides, the CDR3 is TGTGCCAGCAGCTCCGCGACTAGCGGGGCAGATACGCAGTATTTT.

This rearrangement joins TRBV29-1 to TRBJ1-2; D call uncertain. The CDR3 contains 11 residues. V shed 5 bases and J shed 0 bases, with 4 bases lying between them. Looked up from germline, CDR1 is SQVTM and CDR2 is ANQGSEA. The CDR3 nucleotides are TGCAGCGTTTCCTCTAACTATGGCTACACCTTC. Protein sequence: CSVSSNYGYTF.

V usage is TRBV20-1 and J usage is TRBJ2-5; perhaps TRBD2 as D (5 bases). CDR1 is DFQATT, CDR2 SNEGSKA, per germline (reference sequence). V dropped 4 bases and J dropped 5 bases, with 8 bases sitting between them. The CDR3 is made up of 11 amino acids. The CDR3, as DNA: TGCAGTGCTAAAGTAGCGGAGACCCAGTACTTC. Its translation is CSAKVAETQYF.

The chain links TRBV9 to TRBJ2-6; 7 nucleotides match TRBD1. This CDR3 is built from 15 residues. The V and J ends lost 4 bases and 4 bases, in that order; junction bases with no gene match: 5. Germline CDR1 SGDLS, CDR2 YYNGEE. The CDR3 DNA sequence: TGTGCCAGCAGCATAACAGGGGACGGGGCCAACGTCCTGACTTTC. Its protein product is CASSITGDGANVLTF.

J is TRBJ2-1 and V is TRBV10-3; TRBD2 agrees at 15 bases. Germline V CDR1 and CDR2: ENHRY, SYGVKD. CDR3 length: 15 residues. V lost 6 bases, J lost 7 bases, and 4 bases stayed unmatched. The CDR3 reads CAIRGLAGGFNEQFF. DNA of the CDR3: TGTGCCATCAGGGGACTAGCGGGGGGTTTTAATGAGCAGTTCTTC.

The rearrangement links TRBV5-6 to TRBJ2-2; no firm D call. The CDR3 consists of 13 residues. Germline CDR1 SGHDT, CDR2 YYEEEE. The V end lost 0 bases, the J end lost 0 bases, and 0 bases lay between the germline ends. The CDR3 DNA follows: TGTGCCAGCAGCTTGGCGAACACCGGGGAGCTGTTTTTT. Translated: CASSLANTGELFF. Filled out from reference TRBV5-6 and TRBJ2-2, the complete variable domain reads DAGVTQSPTHLIKTRGQQVTLRCSPKSGHDTVSWYQQALGQGPQFIFQYYEEEERQRGNFPDRFSGHQFPNYSSELNVNALLLGDSALYLCASSLANTGELFFGEGSRLTVL.

V is TRBV11-2 and J is TRBJ2-1; D is perhaps TRBD1 (5 bases). Germline V CDR1 and CDR2: SGHAT, FQNNGV. The CDR3 extends over 15 amino acids. V lost 4 bases and J lost 1, with 11 bases in between. CDR3 amino acids: CASSSWTQSYNEQFF. In nucleotides, the CDR3 is TGTGCCAGCAGCTCCTGGACACAATCCTACAATGAGCAGTTCTTC.

The chain is built from TRBV15 and TRBJ2-3, with TRBD2 as a possible D gene (6 bases). This CDR3 region has 15 residues. The germline gives CDR1 LNHNV, CDR2 YYDKDF (reference sequence). V was cut by 3 bases and J by 1 base, with 11 bases left in between. Here the CDR3 reads CATSSAGPGTDTQYF. CDR3 bases: TGTGCCACCAGCAGCGCGGGACCCGGCACAGATACGCAGTATTTT.

There are a few counts of this clone. This CDR3 reads CASSYKQGSNTEAFF. Here the CDR3 DNA reads TGTGCCAGCAGTTACAAGCAGGGATCGAACACTGAAGCTTTCTTT. This chain uses TRBV6-6 with TRBJ1-1, with D tentatively TRBD1 (5 bases). The CDR3 totals 15 residues. V was clipped by 2 bases and J by 1 base, with 11 bases between them. Germline CDR1 is MNHNY and CDR2 is SVGAGI (reference sequence).

The chain uses TRBV29-1 and TRBJ2-7, with D hard to call. This CDR3 is built from 12 residues. In germline, CDR1 is SQVTM, CDR2 ANQGSEA. Trimming took off 3 bases at V and 2 bases at J, with 8 bases between the two ends. CDR3 sequence reads: CSVDHGPYEQYF. CDR3 in DNA: TGCAGCGTTGATCACGGACCCTACGAGCAGTACTTC.

The CDR3 DNA sequence: TGTGCCAGCAGTGCTAGCGTACAGGGACGCTACGAGCAGTACTTC. It encodes CASSASVQGRYEQYF. The V gene is TRBV6-1, the J gene TRBJ2-7, with D tentatively TRBD1 or TRBD2 (6 bases each). The ends were cut back, 4 bases at V and 3 bases at J, with 16 bases in the middle. This CDR3 has 15 residues. Germline V gene data show CDR1 as MNHNS and CDR2 as SASEGT.

The V and J genes are TRBV19 and TRBJ2-6; no clear D. The CDR3 runs 15 residues. Germline V gene data show CDR1 as LNHDA and CDR2 as SQIVND (reference sequence). V lost 2 bases, J lost 0 bases, and 5 bases lay in between. CDR3 DNA sequence: TGTGCCAGTAGTATAACACGCTCTGGGGCCAACGTCCTGACTTTC. As protein: CASSITRSGANVLTF.

This clone has only a few counts. This rearrangement joins TRBV30 to TRBJ1-3; 7 bases line up with TRBD1. CDR1 and CDR2 (germline): GTSNPN, SVGIG (reference sequence). The CDR3 totals 13 residues. V shed 1 base and J 11 bases; nucleotides not matched to a gene: 8. The CDR3 sequence: CAWSDSTGRSIYF. In DNA, the CDR3 is TGTGCCTGGAGTGATTCGACAGGGAGGTCCATATATTTT.

The V and J genes are TRBV27 and TRBJ1-1, with D maybe TRBD1 (6 bases). Germline CDR1 reads MNHEY; CDR2 reads SMNVEV (reference sequence). V was pared by 5 bases and J by 6 bases, with 10 bases between. CDR3 length: 12 residues. The CDR3 sequence is CASSPQGSEAFF. The CDR3 DNA follows: TGTGCCAGCAGTCCTCAGGGGTCTGAAGCTTTCTTT.

The chain links TRBV30 to TRBJ2-3; no clear D. Trimming cost V 4 bases and J 2 bases, with 10 bases left between them. Germline assignment: CDR1 GTSNPN and CDR2 SVGIG (reference sequence). The CDR3 runs 13 residues. CDR3 residues: CAWTGGPTDTQYF. The CDR3 coding sequence is TGTGCCTGGACGGGTGGGCCCACAGATACGCAGTATTTT.

A few counts support this clone. The V gene is TRBV11-2, the J gene TRBJ1-2, with a possible D match to TRBD1 (5 bases). The V and J ends lost 4 bases and 0 bases respectively, with 15 bases between them. The CDR3 consists of 16 residues. Per germline, CDR1 SGHAT and CDR2 FQNNGV. Here the CDR3 reads CASSSPRDGPNYGYTF. The CDR3 coding sequence is TGTGCCAGCAGCTCACCCCGGGACGGACCTAACTATGGCTACACCTTC. Drawing the rest from reference TRBV11-2 and TRBJ1-2, the complete variable domain is EAGVAQSPRYKIIEKRQSVAFWCNPISGHATLYWYQQILGQGPKLLIQFQNNGVVDDSQLPKDRFSAERLKGVDSTLKIQPAKLEDSAVYLCASSSPRDGPNYGYTFGSGTRLTVV.